Detailed here is one TCR beta chain. Its antigen remains unknown. The assay used deep level. Clones were sequenced by immunoSEQ multiplex PCR, and TCRdb holds only the in-frame ones, with some missing. The sample lists roughly 300,000 clones; about 70% were seen once. These data originate in a study of shared clonotypes between healthy human individuals. Findings of the study overall: In several donors, approximately 5% of naive CD4 clonotypes appeared in common. Compared with clonotypes that all four donors shared, non-shared clonotypes had lower generation probabilities.

The specimen was memory CD4+ T cells sorted from blood. Subset meaning: CD45RA-negative fraction. This TCR was sampled from a man in his thirties or forties in good health.

The CDR3 DNA reads as TGTGCCAGCTCACCACCCGGGCATGGCTACACCTTC. Its protein product is CASSPPGHGYTF. The V call is TRBV18, the J call TRBJ1-2; the D is unclear. The germline CDR1 and CDR2 sequences are KGHSH and LQKENI. The CDR3 length is 12 residues. Trimming cost V 0 bases and J 6 bases, with 5 bases left between them.